Listed here are 15 T cell receptor beta chains from one sample, sequenced in a study of cytomegalovirus exposure and HLA in healthy donors. The study ran its PCR with 60 Vbeta and 13 Jbeta primers. Only in-frame clones appear in the TCRdb table, and some are missing; sequencing was by immunoSEQ multiplex PCR. The sample holds over 75,000 clones; 60% to 85% are singletons and the top ten take 16%. Sequenced material: PBMCs. These receptors originate from a man in his sixties in good health and CMV-seropositive.

This clone was detected a few times. The V and J genes are TRBV6-1 and TRBJ2-7, with D possibly TRBD2 on 6 matching bases. The germline gives CDR1 MNHNS, CDR2 SASEGT. The V end was cut by 4 bases, the J end by 3 bases, with 10 bases between. This CDR3 comprises 13 residues. CDR3 protein: CASSVEGSYEQYF. CDR3 sequence (DNA): TGTGCCAGCAGTGTGGAGGGTAGCTACGAGCAGTACTTC.

The rearrangement links TRBV29-1 to TRBJ2-5, with D perhaps TRBD1 (5 bases). CDR1 SQVTM and CDR2 ANQGSEA come from the germline V gene. This CDR3 has 12 residues. Trimming pared 8 bases from V and 4 bases from J, leaving 14 bases between. In nucleotides, the CDR3 is TGCAGCCTGAAGGGGTCGTCAGAGACCCAGTACTTC. Translation gives CSLKGSSETQYF.

The chain has TRBV28 and TRBJ2-1, with D possibly TRBD1 on 6 matching bases. The V and J ends lost 6 bases and 4 bases respectively, with 16 bases between them. Germline assignment: CDR1 MDHEN and CDR2 SYDVKM. This CDR3 contains 15 residues. The chain's CDR3 is CASSRSGGFYNEQFF. CDR3 nucleotides: TGTGCCAGCAGCCGGAGTGGGGGCTTTTACAATGAGCAGTTCTTC.

The gene calls are TRBV11-1 and TRBJ1-3; 7 bases agree with TRBD1. V lost 5 bases, J lost 3 bases, and 7 bases stayed unmatched. The CDR3 is 15 residues long. In germline, CDR1 is SGHAT, CDR2 FQDESV (reference sequence). The CDR3 nucleotides are TGTGCCAGCAGCGTAACCAGGGGGTATGGAAACACCATATATTTT. The encoded protein is CASSVTRGYGNTIYF.

This chain uses TRBV6-1 with TRBJ2-3, with 9 nucleotides matching TRBD2. Germline assignment: CDR1 MNHNS and CDR2 SASEGT. The junction had 9 bases not matched to a gene; V was cut back by 6 bases and J by 5 bases. The CDR3 has 15 residues. The CDR3 DNA follows: TGTGCCAGCAGGGGGCGGGGGGGCCATGGAGATACGCAGTATTTT. As protein: CASRGRGGHGDTQYF.

The V and J genes are TRBV21-1 and TRBJ2-2; the table's D gene call, TRBD2, was not cross checked with the DNA. TRBV21-1 is designated a pseudogene. This CDR3 has 14 residues. This CDR3 is CASSKGAGSGELFF. Here the CDR3 DNA reads TGTGCCAGCAGCAAAGGTGCGGGAAGCGGGGAGCTGTTTTTT.

The chain uses TRBV5-1 and TRBJ2-7; D is unresolved. The germline V gene encodes CDR1 SGHRS and CDR2 YFSETQ. Trimming pared 0 bases from V and 1 base from J, leaving 5 bases between. This CDR3 region has 13 residues. CDR3 nucleotide sequence: TGCGCCAGCAGCTTGGACAGATCCTACGAGCAGTACTTC. Amino acids: CASSLDRSYEQYF. The complete variable domain, with remaining parts taken from reference TRBV5-1 and TRBJ2-7, reads KAGVTQTPRYLIKTRGQQVTLSCSPISGHRSVSWYQQTPGQGLQFLFEYFSETQRNKGNFPGRFSGRQFSNSRSEMNVSTLELGDSALYLCASSLDRSYEQYFGPGTRLTVT.

The rearrangement links TRBV19 to TRBJ2-6, with 8 bases fitting TRBD1. CDR3 length: 18 residues. The V segment lost 4 bases and the J segment 0 bases; nucleotides outside the gene matches: 8. Germline V gene data show CDR1 as LNHDA and CDR2 as SQIVND (reference sequence). CDR3 in DNA: TGTGCCAGTAGTACTGGGACAGGTGGAACCTCTGGGGCCAACGTCCTGACTTTC. Its protein is CASSTGTGGTSGANVLTF.

The chain is built from TRBV5-1 and TRBJ2-3; D may be TRBD1 (6 bases). Germline assignment: CDR1 SGHRS and CDR2 YFSETQ. Trimming took 7 bases from V and 6 from J, leaving 18 bases between them. This CDR3 comprises 14 residues. CDR3 amino acids: CASGGSYPGDTQYF. The DNA for the CDR3 is TGCGCCAGCGGGGGCAGCTATCCTGGGGATACGCAGTATTTT.

V usage is TRBV11-2 and J usage is TRBJ2-3, with D possibly TRBD2 on 6 matching bases. The germline V gene encodes CDR1 SGHAT and CDR2 FQNNGV. The ends were cut back, 4 bases at V and 7 bases at J, with 12 bases in the middle. CDR3 length equals 13 residues. The CDR3 DNA reads TGTGCCAGCAGCTCGGGACTTACCTATACGCAGTATTTT. This codes for CASSSGLTYTQYF.

This rearrangement joins TRBV29-1 to TRBJ1-2; no clear D gene. The CDR3 has 13 residues. CDR1 SQVTM and CDR2 ANQGSEA come from the germline V gene. V was pared by 4 bases and J by 4 bases, with 13 bases between. CDR3 sequence reads: CSVGTGAVYGYTF. As DNA, the CDR3 is TGCAGCGTTGGGACGGGAGCGGTCTATGGCTACACCTTC.

The table lists this clone with a count of one. V usage is TRBV7-6 and J usage is TRBJ2-3; no firm D call. V was cut by 1 base and J by 0 bases, with 5 bases left in between. There are 14 residues in the CDR3. CDR1 is SGHVS and CDR2 is FNYEAQ in the germline V gene. CDR3 amino acids: CASSLGPSTDTQYF. The CDR3, as DNA: TGTGCCAGCAGCTTAGGGCCGAGCACAGATACGCAGTATTTT.

The V gene is TRBV19, the J gene TRBJ2-7; D unresolved. This CDR3 has 13 amino acids. The V gene lost 9 bases and the J gene lost 2 bases, with 14 bases spanning the gap. The germline V gene has CDR1 LNHDA and CDR2 SQIVND (reference sequence). The CDR3 is CASTPGSTYEQYF. In DNA form, the CDR3 reads TGTGCCAGCACCCCCGGGTCCACCTACGAGCAGTACTTC.

This chain connects TRBV10-3 to TRBJ2-1; the match to TRBD2 covers 7 bases. The CDR3 runs to 16 residues. Germline loops: CDR1 ENHRY, CDR2 SYGVKD. V lost 5 bases, J lost 0 bases, and 7 bases stayed unmatched. CDR3 sequence (DNA): TGTGCCATCAGTCCCAGCGGGGTAAGCTCCTACAATGAGCAGTTCTTC. Translating it yields CAISPSGVSSYNEQFF.

The V and J genes are TRBV15 and TRBJ2-6, with unresolved D. Germline loops: CDR1 LNHNV, CDR2 YYDKDF (reference sequence). The V gene lost 5 bases and the J gene lost 0 bases, with 8 bases spanning the gap. There are 15 residues in the CDR3. CDR3 DNA: TGTGCCACCAGCGCCTTCGGCTCTGGGGCCAACGTCCTGACTTTC. Protein sequence: CATSAFGSGANVLTF.